Each of the 14 T cell receptor beta chains below was sequenced from the same sample in a study of shared clonotypes between healthy human individuals. The protocol was immunoSEQ multiplex PCR, while the TCRdb copy is restricted to in-frame clones and leaves out a portion. The sample has more than 400,000 clones, around 96% seen once. Sequenced: naive CD4+ T cells sorted from blood. The subset denotes: CD45RA+ positively selected. All receptors come from a woman between 25 and 40 years old in good health.

The chain uses TRBV9 and TRBJ2-1, with unresolved D. The CDR3 spans 13 residues. Per germline, CDR1 SGDLS and CDR2 YYNGEE. The V end was cut by 0 bases, the J end by 10 bases, with 11 bases between. The CDR3 DNA sequence: TGTGCCAGCAGCGTAGCAGCTAAGGACGAGCAGTTCTTC. Its protein is CASSVAAKDEQFF.

The V call is TRBV7-8, the J call TRBJ1-4, with 7 bases that match TRBD1. Germline V gene lookup returns CDR1 SGHVS and CDR2 FQNEAQ. The CDR3 sequence is 15 residues long. V lost 2 bases, J lost 5 bases, and 5 bases stayed unmatched. In nucleotides, the CDR3 is TGTGCCAGCAGCTTACGGACACAGGGGAATGAAAAACTGTTTTTT. Translated, it gives CASSLRTQGNEKLFF.

The rearrangement joins TRBV12-2 to TRBJ2-1; the table's D call, TRBD2, was not checked against the DNA. TRBV12-2 is termed a pseudogene. The CDR3 runs 16 residues. The CDR3 nucleotides are TGTGCAAGTCGGTACCCCGTTAGCGGAGAAAACAATGAGCAGTTCTTC. As protein: CASRYPVSGENNEQFF.

The genes are TRBV5-1 and TRBJ2-7, with TRBD2 matching over 8 bases. V dropped 1 base and J dropped 7; count of bases not matched to a gene: 10. This CDR3 region has 15 residues. Looked up from germline, CDR1 is SGHRS and CDR2 is YFSETQ. CDR3 sequence (DNA): TGCGCCAGCAGCTTGAGGCAGCGGGAGCTCAAAGAGCAGTACTTC. Encoded protein: CASSLRQRELKEQYF.

The chain is built from TRBV6-4 and TRBJ1-1, with a possible D match to TRBD1 (6 bases). The length of the CDR3 is 13 residues. Germline V gives CDR1 MRHNA, CDR2 SNTAGT. Trimming stripped 6 bases from V and 11 bases from J, with 19 bases between. This CDR3 reads CASRADGGARAFF. For the CDR3, the DNA is TGTGCCAGCAGGGCGGACGGGGGGGCGCGGGCTTTCTTT.

The chain is built from TRBV7-8 and TRBJ2-7; D gene uncertain. The CDR3 loop spans 15 amino acids. Per the germline V gene, CDR1 is SGHVS and CDR2 is FQNEAQ. Trimming stripped 1 base from V and 0 bases from J, with 10 bases between. The CDR3 spells CASSLGVLFSYEQYF. DNA of the CDR3: TGTGCCAGCAGCTTAGGGGTTCTATTCTCCTACGAGCAGTACTTC.

This sequence joins TRBV5-1 and TRBJ1-6; 7 nucleotides line up with TRBD1. V dropped 3 bases and J dropped 10; count of bases not matched to a gene: 7. The CDR3 has 14 residues. CDR1 and CDR2 (germline): SGHRS, YFSETQ. CDR3 protein: CASSSGQEGSPLHF. The CDR3 DNA reads as TGCGCCAGCAGCTCAGGACAGGAGGGGTCACCCCTCCACTTT.

The J gene is TRBJ2-5, the V gene TRBV28, with TRBD1 matching over 8 bases. The J segment lost 5 bases and the V segment lost 2 bases, leaving 10 bases of the junction unmatched. Germline CDR1 and CDR2: MDHEN and SYDVKM. The CDR3 is made up of 16 amino acids. In DNA form, the CDR3 reads TGTGCCAGCAGTTTAAAGACAGGGGAGTGGAGGGAGACCCAGTACTTC. Its translation is CASSLKTGEWRETQYF.

V gene TRBV7-9 combines with J gene TRBJ2-7; 9 bases agree with TRBD1. Germline V gene sequence: CDR1 SEHNR, CDR2 FQNEAQ (reference sequence). V gave up 4 bases and J gave up 2 bases; unmatched junction bases: 6. This CDR3 has 15 residues. The CDR3 DNA reads as TGTGCCAGCAGCTCGGGACAGGGATCTACCTACGAGCAGTACTTC. Its translation is CASSSGQGSTYEQYF.

This clone was seen a single time. The J gene is TRBJ2-7, the V gene TRBV4-1, with a possible D match to TRBD1 (6 bases). This CDR3 has 14 residues. Looked up from germline, CDR1 is MGHRA and CDR2 is YSYEKL. V was cut by 0 bases and J by 4 bases, with 10 bases left in between. The CDR3 reads CASSQDEQGYEQYF. The CDR3 region has the DNA TGCGCCAGCAGCCAAGATGAACAGGGTTACGAGCAGTACTTC.

The V gene is TRBV5-4, the J gene TRBJ2-5; 9 bases agree with TRBD2. The CDR3 consists of 18 residues. Unmatched junction bases numbered 18, after V lost 4 bases and J lost 5 bases. Germline CDR1 is SGHNT and CDR2 is YYREEE (reference sequence). The chain's CDR3 is CASSLDIGLAIKEETQYF. In DNA, the CDR3 is TGTGCCAGCAGCCTGGACATTGGACTAGCGATCAAGGAGGAGACCCAGTACTTC.

The chain is built from TRBV2 and TRBJ2-3; TRBD1 matches at 10 bases. Germline assignment: CDR1 SNHLY and CDR2 FYNNEI. This CDR3 contains 16 residues. V shed 8 bases and J 1 base; nucleotides not matched to a gene: 9. The CDR3 DNA reads TGTGCCAGCGGGGCAGACAGGGGGCGCGGCACAGATACGCAGTATTTT. It codes for CASGADRGRGTDTQYF.

The CDR3 nucleotides are TGTGCCAGCAGCGTAGGGCAGGGACCCGGGGAGCTGTTTTTT. It encodes CASSVGQGPGELFF. The gene calls are TRBV9 and TRBJ2-2; D is possibly TRBD1 or TRBD2 (5 bases each). CDR1 SGDLS and CDR2 YYNGEE come from the germline V gene. Between the trimmed V and J ends, which lost 0 bases and 6 bases, there was a span of 9 bases. CDR3 length: 14 residues.

This clone occurred once. The chain combines TRBV28 with TRBJ2-7, with 12 positions matching TRBD1. V trimming: 4 bases; J trimming: 4 bases; junction bases outside the gene matches: 8. The CDR3 has 16 amino acids. Germline-derived CDR1 and CDR2 are MDHEN and SYDVKM. CDR3 protein: CASSSLGTGGRYEQYF. In DNA form, the CDR3 reads TGTGCCAGCAGTTCACTCGGGACAGGGGGCAGGTACGAGCAGTACTTC.